This T cell receptor beta chain comes out of a study of blood T cell repertoires in COVID-19. Study overall: The United States, Italy and Spain provided the acute and convalescent COVID-19 samples. T cells, B-cell-depleted T cells, or PBMCs provided the cDNA or gDNA that served as material.

How the authors handled the data: Estimation of nucleated cell counts relied on the amplification of reference gene primers. Repertoires were generated with immunoSEQ multiplex PCR, while TCRdb's copy carries only in-frame clones and drops some. The V and J calls and clone size come from that table; D and trimming were worked out from the DNA. The sample yields about 200,000 clones, 70% to 90% seen once. Trimming took 8 bases from V and 5 from J; bases not matched to a gene: 4. Germline V gives CDR1 MNHEY, CDR2 SVGAGI. The CDR3 is made up of 12 amino acids. This clonotype was obtained from a human donor with active or convalescent COVID-19. The donor label of this sample is uncertain. Sequenced sample: peripheral blood. V gene TRBV6-5 combines with J gene TRBJ1-2; TRBD1 aligns across 8 bases. Written as DNA, the CDR3 is TGTGCCAGCGGACAGGGTCTTTATGGCTACACCTTC. Translation: CASGQGLYGYTF.